This is a list of T cell receptor beta chains from one sample in a study of cytomegalovirus exposure and HLA in healthy donors. TCRdb keeps only in-frame clones here, not all; method: immunoSEQ multiplex PCR. The data show fewer than 200,000 clones, about nine tenths seen once. Sequenced material: PBMCs. These receptors were taken from a young man in good health and CMV-seropositive. The CDR3 runs from the conserved cysteine through the conserved F or W. The D gene is left open where the match is weak. Some rows have no size entry. The others give once, few or many, or a class for an expanded clone.

D: -
V: TRBV5-4
J: TRBJ2-7
size: -
CDR3: CASSLDRGIGGQYF
DNA: TGTGCCAGCAGCTTGGACCGAGGGATCGGGGGGCAGTACTTC

D: -
V: TRBV9
J: TRBJ2-6
size: -
CDR3: CASSVAALVGANVLTF
DNA: TGTGCCAGCAGCGTAGCAGCGTTGGTTGGGGCCAACGTCCTGACTTTC

D: -
V: TRBV19
J: TRBJ2-2
size: -
CDR3: CASSILAGELFF
DNA: TGTGCCAGTAGTATATTGGCCGGGGAGCTGTTTTTT

D: -
V: TRBV7-3
J: TRBJ2-5
size: once
CDR3: CASSLSGWRETQYF
DNA: TGTGCCAGCAGCTTAAGTGGCTGGAGGGAGACCCAGTACTTC

D: TRBD2
V: TRBV7-6
J: TRBJ2-1
size: -
CDR3: CASSVAPGLARFDEQFF
DNA: TGTGCCAGCAGCGTTGCCCCGGGACTAGCGAGATTCGATGAGCAGTTCTTC

D: -
V: TRBV7-2
J: TRBJ1-5
size: -
CDR3: CASSPQIPPTGNQPQHF
DNA: TGTGCCAGCAGCCCCCAAATCCCACCTACAGGCAATCAGCCCCAGCATTTT

D: -
V: TRBV2
J: TRBJ1-5
size: once
CDR3: CASSTGNQPQHF
DNA: TGTGCCAGCAGTACAGGGAACCAGCCCCAGCATTTT

D: TRBD2
V: TRBV18
J: TRBJ2-7
size: -
CDR3: CASDYSGRALYEQYF
DNA: TGTGCCAGCGATTATAGCGGGAGGGCCCTCTACGAGCAGTACTTC

D: -
V: TRBV15
J: TRBJ1-5
size: -
CDR3: CATSSFRTGNHQPQHF
DNA: TGTGCCACCAGCAGTTTCCGCACAGGGAACCATCAGCCCCAGCATTTT

D: -
V: TRBV11-3
J: TRBJ1-1
size: -
CDR3: CASSSVGGRNTEAFF
DNA: TGTGCCAGCAGCTCGGTCGGGGGCCGGAACACTGAAGCTTTCTTT

D: TRBD2
V: TRBV5-4
J: TRBJ2-1
size: -
CDR3: CASSLGLAGYDEQFF
DNA: TGTGCCAGCAGCCTGGGACTAGCGGGATATGATGAGCAGTTCTTC

D: TRBD1
V: TRBV6-5
J: TRBJ2-2
size: -
CDR3: CASSYDRGHSTGELFF
DNA: TGTGCCAGCAGTTACGACAGGGGGCATAGCACCGGGGAGCTGTTTTTT

D: -
V: TRBV7-7
J: TRBJ2-2
size: -
CDR3: CASSPVRDTGELFF
DNA: TGTGCTAGCAGCCCTGTGAGGGACACCGGGGAGCTGTTTTTT

D: -
V: TRBV29-1
J: TRBJ2-5
size: -
CDR3: CSVEEGSVIQETQYF
DNA: TGCAGCGTTGAAGAGGGGTCCGTCATCCAAGAGACCCAGTACTTC

D: -
V: TRBV7-2
J: TRBJ2-2
size: -
CDR3: CASSLDRPLSNTGELFF
DNA: TGTGCCAGCAGCTTAGATCGTCCCCTCTCAAACACCGGGGAGCTGTTTTTT

D: TRBD1
V: TRBV19
J: TRBJ1-1
size: -
CDR3: CASSLTGAAFF
DNA: TGTGCCAGTAGTTTGACAGGGGCCGCTTTCTTT

D: TRBD1
V: TRBV5-1
J: TRBJ2-2
size: -
CDR3: CASSPRDRWNTGELFF
DNA: TGCGCCAGCAGCCCCCGGGACAGATGGAACACCGGGGAGCTGTTTTTT

D: -
V: TRBV29-1
J: TRBJ2-2
size: -
CDR3: CSVTKGVGAGELFF
DNA: TGCAGCGTCACAAAAGGTGTGGGGGCCGGGGAGCTGTTTTTT

D: -
V: TRBV15
J: TRBJ2-2
size: -
CDR3: CATSRSPSGGELFF
DNA: TGTGCCACCAGCAGGTCCCCCTCCGGCGGGGAGCTGTTTTTT

D: -
V: TRBV4-3
J: TRBJ2-1
size: -
CDR3: CASSHLSGREQFF
DNA: TGCGCCAGCAGCCACCTCAGCGGGCGTGAGCAGTTCTTC

D: -
V: TRBV29-1
J: TRBJ2-5
size: -
CDR3: CSVEASETQYF
DNA: TGCAGCGTTGAAGCCTCGGAGACCCAGTACTTC

D: -
V: TRBV7-2
J: TRBJ2-3
size: once
CDR3: CASSLRGGNTDTQYF
DNA: TGTGCCAGCAGCTTACGAGGAGGGAACACAGATACGCAGTATTTT

D: TRBD2
V: TRBV4-3
J: TRBJ2-5
size: -
CDR3: CASSQGAGGALGETQYF
DNA: TGCGCCAGCAGCCAGGGGGCGGGGGGGGCCTTAGGAGAGACCCAGTACTTC

D: TRBD2
V: TRBV9
J: TRBJ2-7
size: -
CDR3: CASSVGRGGSYEQYF
DNA: TGTGCCAGCAGCGTAGGGCGGGGGGGCTCCTACGAGCAGTACTTC

D: -
V: TRBV2
J: TRBJ1-2
size: -
CDR3: CASSETAGIYGRIF
DNA: TGTGCCAGCAGTGAAACGGCGGGTATCTATGGCAGGATCTTC

D: -
V: TRBV7-9
J: TRBJ1-1
size: -
CDR3: CASSLALDNQANTEAFF
DNA: TGTGCCAGCAGCTTAGCCTTGGACAATCAGGCGAACACTGAAGCTTTCTTT

D: -
V: TRBV28
J: TRBJ2-1
size: -
CDR3: CASRRPMGGQDEQFF
DNA: TGTGCCAGCAGACGTCCTATGGGCGGCCAGGATGAGCAGTTCTTC

D: -
V: TRBV5-4
J: TRBJ1-1
size: few
CDR3: CASSLDRSPNTEAFF
DNA: TGTGCCAGCAGCTTGGACAGATCTCCCAACACTGAAGCTTTCTTT

D: TRBD1
V: TRBV9
J: TRBJ1-6
size: once
CDR3: CASSAGGNSPLHF
DNA: TGTGCCAGCAGCGCAGGGGGCAATTCACCCCTCCACTTT

D: -
V: TRBV19
J: TRBJ1-1
size: few
CDR3: CASRGEGITEAFF
DNA: TGTGCCAGTCGTGGGGAAGGTATCACTGAAGCTTTCTTT

D: TRBD2
V: TRBV4-1
J: TRBJ2-1
size: -
CDR3: CASSQEPGGQRGEQFF
DNA: TGCGCCAGCAGTCAAGAGCCGGGGGGGCAGAGGGGTGAGCAGTTCTTC

D: TRBD1
V: TRBV5-1
J: TRBJ1-1
size: -
CDR3: CASSLQQGAGTEAFF
DNA: TGCGCCAGCAGCTTACAGCAGGGGGCTGGCACTGAAGCTTTCTTT

D: TRBD1
V: TRBV5-6
J: TRBJ2-7
size: few
CDR3: CASSLAGTGGLYEQYF
DNA: TGTGCCAGCAGCTTGGCCGGGACAGGGGGACTTTACGAGCAGTACTTC

D: -
V: TRBV11-1
J: TRBJ2-1
size: -
CDR3: CASSLGFYNEQFF
DNA: TGTGCCAGCAGCTTAGGCTTCTACAATGAGCAGTTCTTC

D: -
V: TRBV19
J: TRBJ1-5
size: -
CDR3: CASNRQGNQPQHF
DNA: TGTGCCAGTAATAGACAGGGCAATCAGCCCCAGCATTTT

D: -
V: TRBV11-3
J: TRBJ2-2
size: -
CDR3: CASSWRGTGELFF
DNA: TGTGCCAGCAGCTGGCGGGGAACCGGGGAGCTGTTTTTT

D: TRBD1
V: TRBV6-5
J: TRBJ2-5
size: -
CDR3: CASSYGQGAFGDTQYF
DNA: TGTGCCAGCAGTTACGGGCAGGGGGCATTCGGCGACACCCAGTACTTC

D: TRBD2
V: TRBV5-1
J: TRBJ2-3
size: once
CDR3: CASSRLAGDADTQYF
DNA: TGCGCCAGCAGTCGACTAGCGGGAGATGCAGATACGCAGTATTTT

D: -
V: TRBV30
J: TRBJ2-7
size: few
CDR3: CACRRSDEQYF
DNA: TGTGCCTGCAGGAGGAGCGACGAGCAGTACTTC

D: -
V: TRBV11-2
J: TRBJ2-1
size: -
CDR3: CASSLGHVLATSSGEQFF
DNA: TGTGCCAGCAGCTTAGGTCATGTACTAGCCACCTCCTCGGGGGAGCAGTTCTTC

D: TRBD1
V: TRBV29-1
J: TRBJ2-1
size: -
CDR3: CSVGTGGGDSQFF
DNA: TGCAGCGTTGGGACAGGGGGCGGCGATAGTCAGTTCTTC

D: -
V: TRBV11-2
J: TRBJ1-6
size: -
CDR3: CASSSIRRHSGNSPLHF
DNA: TGTGCCAGCAGCTCGATAAGGCGCCATTCGGGGAATTCACCCCTCCACTTT

D: -
V: TRBV5-4
J: TRBJ2-4
size: -
CDR3: CASSFYRNGGENIQYF
DNA: TGTGCCAGCAGCTTCTACAGGAACGGGGGAGAAAACATTCAGTACTTC

D: -
V: TRBV19
J: TRBJ1-5
size: -
CDR3: CASSIDLSQTRPQHF
DNA: TGTGCCAGTAGTATAGATCTGAGCCAGACAAGGCCCCAGCATTTT